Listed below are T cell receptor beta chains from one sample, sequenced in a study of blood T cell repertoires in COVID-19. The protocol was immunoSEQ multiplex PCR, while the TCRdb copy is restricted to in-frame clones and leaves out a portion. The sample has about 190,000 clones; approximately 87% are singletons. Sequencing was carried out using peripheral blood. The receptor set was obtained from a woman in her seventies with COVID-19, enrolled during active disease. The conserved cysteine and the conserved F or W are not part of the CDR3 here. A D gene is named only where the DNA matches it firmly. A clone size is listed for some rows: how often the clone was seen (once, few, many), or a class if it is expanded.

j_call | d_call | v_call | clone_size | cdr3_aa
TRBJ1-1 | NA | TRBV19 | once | ASSTDRINTEAF
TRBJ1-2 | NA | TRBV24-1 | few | ATRRYGYT
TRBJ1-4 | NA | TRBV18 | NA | ASSPTLEATNEKLF
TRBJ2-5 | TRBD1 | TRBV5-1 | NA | ASSLDRGGTQY
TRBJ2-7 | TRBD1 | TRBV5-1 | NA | ASSFSGQGYEQY
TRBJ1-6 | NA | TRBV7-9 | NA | ASSRETLNSPLH
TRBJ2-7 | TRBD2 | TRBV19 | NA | ASSAGGARYEQY
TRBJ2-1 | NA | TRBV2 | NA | ASSPLTGISYNEQF
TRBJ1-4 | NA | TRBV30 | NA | AWSRDTGTFEKLF
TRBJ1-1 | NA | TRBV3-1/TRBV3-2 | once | ASSPSGQGFLGTEAF
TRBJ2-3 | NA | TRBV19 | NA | ASSLPTDTQY
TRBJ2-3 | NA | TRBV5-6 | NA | ASSLGLPGVSDTQY
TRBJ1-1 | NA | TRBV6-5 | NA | ASSYSGTTTEAF
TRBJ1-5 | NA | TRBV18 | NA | ASSTTDSNQPQH
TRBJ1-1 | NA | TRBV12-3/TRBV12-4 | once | ASSSQGGTEAF
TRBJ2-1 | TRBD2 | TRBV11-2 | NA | ASSFSFGSSGRYEQF
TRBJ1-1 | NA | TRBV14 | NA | ASSQDRNTEAF
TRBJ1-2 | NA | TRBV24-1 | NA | ATSEQVLYYGYT
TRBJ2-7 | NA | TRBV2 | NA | ASSGEYEQY
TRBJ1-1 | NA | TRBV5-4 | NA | ASSYLGQPRAGGAF
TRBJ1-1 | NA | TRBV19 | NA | ASSIGGSTEAF
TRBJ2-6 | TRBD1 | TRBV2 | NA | ATTTGASSGANVLT
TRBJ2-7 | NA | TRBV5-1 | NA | ASRQDSTYEQY
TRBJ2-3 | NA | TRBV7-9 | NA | ASSRRADTDTQY
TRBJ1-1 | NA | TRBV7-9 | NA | ASSLGAGNTEAF
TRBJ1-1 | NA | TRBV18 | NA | ASSTQGGSNTEAF
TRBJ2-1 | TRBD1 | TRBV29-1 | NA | SVLTGTGSYNEQF
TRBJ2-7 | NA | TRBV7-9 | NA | ASKDTSSYEQY
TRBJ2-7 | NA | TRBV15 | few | ATSRGDKGREQY
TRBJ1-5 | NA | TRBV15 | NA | ATSRDYNNQPQH
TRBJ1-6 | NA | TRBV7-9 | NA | ASSLATGRVSPLH
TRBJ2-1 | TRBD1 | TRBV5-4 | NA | ASSSDRGTYNEQF
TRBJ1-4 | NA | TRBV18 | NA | ASSPFSQGSGEKLF
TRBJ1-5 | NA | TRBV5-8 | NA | ASSLGTEYSNQPQH
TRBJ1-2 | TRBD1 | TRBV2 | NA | ASRVTGDYT
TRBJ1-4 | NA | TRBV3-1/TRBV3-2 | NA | ASSRLIPGSGGKKLF
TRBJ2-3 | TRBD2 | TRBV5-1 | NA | ASSSYSGSPDTQY